The T cell receptor beta chain under discussion was sequenced for a study of T cell responses to AZD1222 COVID-19 vaccine. CDR1 is SGHTS and CDR2 is YDEGEE in the germline V gene. The V end lost 0 bases, the J end lost 9 bases, and 15 bases lay between the germline ends. The CDR3 loop spans 14 amino acids. Repertoires were generated with immunoSEQ multiplex PCR, while TCRdb's copy carries only in-frame clones and drops some. The table lists over 150,000 clones, approximately 90% of them singletons. This TCR came from an adult in good health. The chain is built from TRBV5-8 and TRBJ2-5; D is ambiguous. Sequenced material: peripheral blood, taken on day 0 of AZD1222 vaccination. As DNA, the CDR3 is TGTGCCAGCAGCTTGGGTCCCCTCGTAGGGTCCCAGTACTTC. Its protein is CASSLGPLVGSQYF.